The 23 T cell receptor beta chains presented below share a single source sample, sequenced in a study of T-cell memory formation after mild COVID-19. TCRdb re-called the 5' RACE reads through MiXCR, storing one row per CDR3 protein. The top ten hold roughly an eighth of the sample, which has fewer than 450,000 distinct CDR3 sequences, 20% to 25% seen once. The sequencing input was PBMCs or a T cell subset sorted from them (not recorded which). Receptors were obtained from an adult woman who had mild COVID-19 (a few samples of this study predate the infection). Cell type and time point are not known.

A few counts support this clonotype. V and J are TRBV20-1 and TRBJ2-5; TRBD2 matches at 9 bases. Germline trimming cut 0 bases from V and 1 base from J; bases unmatched to any gene: 3. The CDR3 length is 15 residues. Germline CDR1 is DFQATT and CDR2 is SNEGSKA (reference sequence). CDR3 coding DNA: TGCAGTGCTAGAGATGGTAGCGGGAGCCAAGAGACCCAGTACTTC. Translation: CSARDGSGSQETQYF.

A few counts support this clonotype. The chain has TRBV29-1 and TRBJ2-7; D is unresolved. Trimming shortened V by 4 bases and J by 3 bases, and 7 bases separated the two germline ends. The CDR3 is 11 residues long. Germline-derived CDR1 and CDR2 are SQVTM and ANQGSEA. The CDR3 sequence is CSVGHNYEQYF. The CDR3 DNA follows: TGCAGCGTTGGTCATAACTACGAGCAGTACTTC.

This clonotype was counted only a few times. This sequence joins TRBV20-1 and TRBJ1-4; tentative D call: TRBD1 (5 bases). With 8 bases removed from V and 3 bases from J, the gap between germline ends came to 13 bases. The CDR3 consists of 13 residues. Per the germline V gene, CDR1 is DFQATT and CDR2 is SNEGSKA (reference sequence). CDR3 DNA: TGCAGTACCCCGGGACGGGCTAATGAAAAACTGTTTTTT. Residues: CSTPGRANEKLFF.

The rearrangement joins TRBV7-9 to TRBJ1-2; D ambiguous. The CDR3 has 13 amino acids. Trimming removed 5 bases at V and 6 bases at J, with 13 bases between. Germline assignment: CDR1 SEHNR and CDR2 FQNEAQ (reference sequence). In DNA, the CDR3 is TGTGCCAGCAGCCCCGGGCTGATTCATGGCTACACCTTC. Its translation: CASSPGLIHGYTF.

The rearrangement joins TRBV9 to TRBJ1-1, with 7 bases identical to TRBD1. The CDR3 extends over 15 amino acids. Trimming removed 4 bases from V and 5 bases from J; junction bases left unmatched: 11. Germline-derived CDR1 and CDR2 are SGDLS and YYNGEE. CDR3 coding DNA: TGTGCCAGCAGCCGCAGAGGACAGGAGGGAACTGAAGCTTTCTTT. Translating gives CASSRRGQEGTEAFF.

This clonotype turned up a few times. The rearrangement uses TRBV5-1 and TRBJ2-3; D remains ambiguous. This CDR3 spans 14 amino acids. With 0 bases removed from V and 3 bases from J, the gap between germline ends came to 8 bases. Germline CDR1 reads SGHRS; CDR2 reads YFSETQ. The CDR3 spells CASSLDRITDTQYF. CDR3 DNA: TGCGCCAGCAGCTTGGATCGGATTACAGATACGCAGTATTTT.

A few counts support this clonotype. This chain uses TRBV7-8 with TRBJ2-1, with TRBD1 matching 7 bases. The CDR3 length is 15 residues. The V and J ends lost 2 bases and 7 bases, in that order; junction bases with no gene match: 8. Germline V gene data show CDR1 as SGHVS and CDR2 as FQNEAQ. CDR3 residues: CASSLPWGTENEQFF. The CDR3 nucleotides are TGTGCCAGCAGCTTACCCTGGGGGACAGAGAATGAGCAGTTCTTC.

The V call is TRBV2, the J call TRBJ1-1, with D hard to call. V was pared by 7 bases and J by 0 bases, with 12 bases between. The CDR3 covers 14 residues. Per germline, CDR1 SNHLY and CDR2 FYNNEI. The CDR3 DNA reads TGTGCCAGCATTTCAAGGCCGCTGAACACTGAAGCTTTCTTT. This encodes CASISRPLNTEAFF.

This clonotype was seen at least ten times. This chain connects TRBV24-1 to TRBJ2-5, with D perhaps assigned TRBD1 or TRBD2 (5 bases each). The CDR3 is made up of 14 amino acids. The V and J ends lost 5 bases and 2 bases respectively, with 11 bases between them. Germline CDR1 reads KGHDR; CDR2 reads SFDVKD. The CDR3 reads CATSAPGRQETQYF. The CDR3 DNA is TGTGCCACCAGTGCCCCAGGGAGACAAGAGACCCAGTACTTC.

This clonotype was detected only a few times. V gene TRBV24-1 combines with J gene TRBJ2-1; 8 bases are a match to TRBD2. Looked up from germline, CDR1 is KGHDR and CDR2 is SFDVKD. J lost 12 bases, V lost 5 bases, and 8 bases had no gene match. The CDR3 totals 13 residues. The CDR3 protein is CATSVGREEGQFF. The CDR3 DNA sequence: TGTGCCACCAGTGTGGGGCGGGAGGAGGGGCAGTTCTTC.

V gene TRBV6-5 combines with J gene TRBJ1-1, with D uncertain. This CDR3 has 17 residues. Trimming left V 6 bases short and J 0 bases short, with 20 bases between. Germline CDR1 reads MNHEY; CDR2 reads SVGAGI. The CDR3 nucleotides read TGTGCCAGCAGCCCGCCGGCAGGAAGCATCATGAACACTGAAGCTTTCTTT. Protein product: CASSPPAGSIMNTEAFF.

This clonotype was observed a few times. The chain is built from TRBV5-1 and TRBJ1-2; D is possibly TRBD1 (5 bases). CDR3 length equals 14 residues. CDR1 and CDR2 (germline): SGHRS, YFSETQ. Trimming removed 3 bases at V and 4 bases at J, with 13 bases between. In DNA, the CDR3 is TGCGCCAGCAGCTCGGAAAGGGGTGCCTATGGCTACACCTTC. Translated, it gives CASSSERGAYGYTF. Based on the CDR3 plus reference TRBV5-1 and TRBJ1-2, the full variable domain is KAGVTQTPRYLIKTRGQQVTLSCSPISGHRSVSWYQQTPGQGLQFLFEYFSETQRNKGNFPGRFSGRQFSNSRSEMNVSTLELGDSALYLCASSSERGAYGYTFGSGTRLTVV.

This clonotype occurred a few times. The rearrangement links TRBV9 to TRBJ2-3; D ambiguous. The V gene lost 0 bases and the J gene lost 3 bases, with 8 bases spanning the gap. Germline V gene sequence: CDR1 SGDLS, CDR2 YYNGEE. The CDR3 spans 14 residues. The CDR3 protein is CASSVEGSTDTQYF. CDR3 coding DNA: TGTGCCAGCAGCGTAGAGGGAAGTACAGATACGCAGTATTTT.

In this sample, this clonotype turned up a few times. This chain joins TRBV11-3 and TRBJ2-7, with 8 nucleotides matching TRBD2. Germline V gene data show CDR1 as SGHNT and CDR2 as YENEEA. The J segment lost 5 bases and the V segment lost 7 bases, leaving 13 bases of the junction unmatched. The CDR3 totals 15 residues. This CDR3 reads CASTIAGSSIHEQYF. For the CDR3, the DNA is TGTGCCAGCACCATAGCGGGGAGTAGTATCCACGAGCAGTACTTC.

This clonotype was detected a few times. J is TRBJ2-6 and V is TRBV12-3 or TRBV12-4; 9 positions match TRBD2. V gave up 3 bases and J gave up 5 bases; unmatched junction bases: 5. This CDR3 comprises 16 residues. CDR3 in DNA: TGTGCCAGCAGTTTGGGCGGGGGGGCCTGGGCCAACGTCCTGACTTTC. It yields the protein CASSLGGGAWANVLTF.

This clonotype came up a few times. The chain joins TRBV3-1 to TRBJ1-1; 10 nucleotides align to TRBD1. The CDR3 runs 18 residues. CDR1 LGHDT and CDR2 YNNKEL come from the germline V gene (reference sequence). V gave up 10 bases and J gave up 11 bases; unmatched junction bases: 28. The CDR3, as DNA: TGTGCCACCCAGGGGGGCCGCTTTCCTGGGGGACAGGGGATGGAGGCTTTCTTT. This translates into CATQGGRFPGGQGMEAFF.

This chain uses TRBV27 with TRBJ1-1, with D possibly matching TRBD1 (5 bases). The CDR3 sequence is 15 residues long. CDR1 is MNHEY, CDR2 SMNVEV, per germline (reference sequence). Trimming pared 6 bases from V and 1 base from J, leaving 15 bases between. CDR3 sequence (DNA): TGTGCCAGCAGCCTGGGGACCCTGGGGAACACTGAAGCTTTCTTT. Its translation is CASSLGTLGNTEAFF.

This clonotype was counted only a few times. This chain joins TRBV7-8 and TRBJ1-1, with D possibly matching TRBD1 (6 bases). Germline V gives CDR1 SGHVS, CDR2 FQNEAQ. The length of the CDR3 is 16 residues. The ends were cut back, 4 bases at V and 7 bases at J, with 22 bases in the middle. CDR3 region: CASSSPVLGAMGEAFF. The CDR3 bases are TGTGCCAGCAGCTCCCCCGTCCTGGGGGCAATGGGTGAAGCTTTCTTT.

The chain uses TRBV20-1 and TRBJ2-2, with TRBD2 as a possible D gene (6 bases). The CDR3 is made up of 15 amino acids. Germline-derived CDR1 and CDR2 are DFQATT and SNEGSKA (reference sequence). V was shortened by 0 bases and J by 10 bases, with 18 bases between the two germline ends. CDR3 sequence reads: CSARDPSAGAVELFF. The CDR3 DNA is TGCAGTGCTAGAGATCCATCAGCGGGCGCGGTGGAGCTGTTTTTT.

This chain connects TRBV11-2 to TRBJ1-2; 7 nucleotides align to TRBD1. The J segment lost 4 bases and the V segment lost 5 bases, leaving 13 bases of the junction unmatched. This CDR3 has 16 residues. CDR1 and CDR2 (germline): SGHAT, FQNNGV. The CDR3 sequence: CASSQGVPGASYGYTF. The DNA for the CDR3 is TGTGCCAGCAGCCAGGGGGTCCCGGGGGCGAGCTATGGCTACACCTTC.

This clonotype was found a few times. The gene calls are TRBV5-1 and TRBJ1-1, with TRBD1 as a possible D gene (5 bases). The V end was cut by 3 bases, the J end by 3 bases, with 9 bases between. Germline assignment: CDR1 SGHRS and CDR2 YFSETQ. The CDR3 spans 13 residues. In DNA form, the CDR3 reads TGCGCCAGCAGCTCCATAGGGGACACTGAAGCTTTCTTT. Amino acids: CASSSIGDTEAFF.

The CDR3 spells CASSLEGLAGSSYNEQFF. As DNA, the CDR3 is TGCGCCAGCAGCTTGGAGGGACTAGCGGGGAGCTCCTACAATGAGCAGTTCTTC. The V and J genes are TRBV5-1 and TRBJ2-1; 13 positions match TRBD2. The V and J ends lost 0 bases and 0 bases, in that order; junction bases with no gene match: 3. Per germline, CDR1 SGHRS and CDR2 YFSETQ. The CDR3 covers 18 residues.

This clonotype was detected a few times. CDR3 bases: TGTGCCAGCAGCCAGGGGACTAGCGGGCGGGGACGCGATACGCAGTATTTT. It codes for CASSQGTSGRGRDTQYF. V and J are TRBV7-9 and TRBJ2-3; 12 positions agree with TRBD2. The CDR3 consists of 17 residues. The germline gives CDR1 SEHNR, CDR2 FQNEAQ (reference sequence). With V trimmed by 5 bases and J by 6 bases, 12 bases remained unmatched.